Detailed here is one T cell receptor beta chain. Its antigen is not identified. This entry is derived from a study of OX40 agonist ivuxolimab in advanced cancers. Study-wide results and caveats: Antigen specificity was not determined for the expanded peripheral T cells.

Germline CDR1 MNHNS, CDR2 SASEGT. The V gene lost 8 bases and the J gene lost 9 bases, with 14 bases spanning the gap. This CDR3 region has 12 residues. Only in-frame clones appear in the TCRdb table, and some are missing; sequencing was by immunoSEQ multiplex PCR. The sample records about 110,000 clones, under 95% being singletons. The sequenced sample was CD4+ or CD8+ T cells sorted from blood, obtained in a trial of the OX40 agonist ivuxolimab. This chain uses TRBV6-1 with TRBJ1-5, with D hard to call. The receptor was isolated from an adult with an advanced solid tumor such as melanoma, head and neck, liver or kidney cancer. The CDR3 here is CASSRSPSPQHF. The CDR3 DNA reads as TGTGCCAGCTCGCGCAGCCCCTCGCCCCAGCATTTT.